This T cell receptor beta chain was identified during a study of a mutant IDH1 vaccine in newly diagnosed glioma. The CDR3 sequence is 15 residues long. Germline CDR1 LGHNA, CDR2 YSLEER. J was trimmed by 8 bases and V by 0 bases; bases with no gene match: 5. Note on this clone: Its antigen is undetermined.

The table came from immunoSEQ multiplex PCR; TCRdb's copy has only in-frame clones and leaves some out. The sample contains more than 30,000 clones, about 80% of which appear only once. Time point in this sample: week 47, end of study. The content of each vaccine dose was 300 ug of mutant IDH1 20-mer peptide, and topical imiquimod accompanied it. The source was PBMCs, collected from a glioma patient whose treatment included an IDH1 peptide vaccine. The origin of this receptor is a man aged 25 to 40 with glioma. The rearrangement joins TRBV4-3 to TRBJ1-4; 8 positions agree with TRBD1. The CDR3 loop is CASSQEAGGEEKLFF. CDR3 coding DNA: TGCGCCAGCAGCCAAGAGGCAGGGGGCGAAGAAAAACTGTTTTTT.